The entry below gives a single T cell receptor (beta chain) sequence along with its context. Its antigen is not yet known. No much larger clone is present one base from it, and per-base qualities are unavailable. Genomic DNA was extracted from sorted cells for sequencing of the TCRbeta CDR3 region. The immunoSEQ Assay was used to sequence the TCRbeta CDR3 regions. This immuneACCESS table, as held by TCRdb, lists in-frame sequences with V and J called but not all clones. Of the missing ones, under half trace to an unresolved V gene in checked studies; the others have no known cause. Recorded for this sample are some 99,000 clones; roughly 80% of them occurred a single time. About 1.5% of the sample lies in the top ten. The source of the sample is a study of OX40 agonist ivuxolimab in advanced cancers. Background for the entire study: Ivuxolimab, which targeted the costimulatory receptor OX40 (CD134), was an agonistic, fully human IgG2 monoclonal antibody. A male proportion of 70% to 90% and a mean age of 60 years, ranging from about 20 to 80, were recorded for the dose-escalation cohort. Partial responses occurred in three dose-escalation patients, of whom one had hepatocellular carcinoma and two had cutaneous melanoma. Intravenous ivuxolimab was administered to patients every 2 weeks at six dose levels: 0.01, 0.1, 0.3, 1.5, 3 and 10 mg/kg. Patients were allowed to have had prior anti-PD-1, anti-PD-L1 or anti-CTLA-4 therapy, and 30% to 40% of the dose-escalation patients had previously received checkpoint inhibitors. The paper describes the monotherapy dose-escalation part (N ≈ 50 patients) of the phase I trial of ivuxolimab. Of the roughly 51 patients in dose escalation, about 20 had hepatocellular carcinoma, some 15 had melanoma, 9 had renal cell carcinoma and 9 had head and neck cancer. The purpose of peripheral TCRbeta sequencing was to test whether ivuxolimab changed TCR sequence diversity and led to clonal T-cell expansion. What the study reported, not specific to this receptor: At doses of 0.1 to 3.0 mg/kg, clonal expansion of both CD4+ and CD8+ blood T cells was observed from baseline to week 6. After ivuxolimab, more expanded clones were found on average in CD8+ T cells than in CD4+ T cells. In the 0.1-3.0 mg/kg groups, partial responders had among the lowest normalized peripheral clonal expansion, particularly in CD8+ T cells. Antigen specificity was not determined for the clonally expanded peripheral T cells. Low levels of normalized T-cell clonal expansion were also seen in some nonresponding patients.

Patients with a history of autoimmune disease or receiving systemic immunosuppression were excluded from the trial. Peripheral blood for TCR sequencing was drawn from every dose cohort at baseline, at cycle 4 day 1 and at cycle 7 day 1. The samples were taken from a phase I, first-in-human, multicenter, open-label dose-escalation trial of ivuxolimab. Adults with locally advanced or metastatic head and neck squamous cell, hepatocellular, melanoma or renal cell carcinoma were enrolled in the trial. CD4+ and CD8+ T cells were sorted separately from peripheral blood before TCR sequencing. The CDR3, from cysteine to phenylalanine, totals 14 residues. The sequence is cut down to CDR3 DNA, 42 bases in frame from base 1. The germline ends are 23 bases apart after V is trimmed by 8 bases and J by 9 bases. The germline V gene (reference sequence) supplies CDR1 LNHDA and CDR2 SQIVND.

The clonotype originates from an adult with an advanced solid tumor such as melanoma, head and neck, liver or kidney cancer. The material was CD4+ or CD8+ T cells sorted from blood, obtained in a trial of the OX40 agonist ivuxolimab. The V and J genes are TRBV19 and TRBJ2-7, with no confidently assigned D gene. The DNA is TGTGCCAGTGGTACTGTTGGCTCGCCATTGCGGCAGTACTTC. Its product reads: CASGTVGSPLRQYF. Reference TRBV19 and TRBJ2-7 genes cover what lies past the CDR3, so the full variable domain is DGGITQSPKYLFRKEGQNVTLSCEQNLNHDAMYWYRQDPGQGLRLIYYSQIVNDFQKGDIAEGYSVSREKKESFPLTVTSAQKNPTAFYLCASGTVGSPLRQYFGPGTRLTVT.